The 21 T cell receptor beta chains below were found in one sample sequenced in a study of T cell responses to AZD1222 COVID-19 vaccine. The table came from immunoSEQ multiplex PCR; TCRdb's copy has only in-frame clones and leaves some out. This table has more than 120,000 clones, 85% to 95% appearing once. Sequencing was performed on peripheral blood, taken 28 days after the second AZD1222 dose. The receptors were gathered from an adult who received the AZD1222 COVID-19 vaccine.

On this clone itself: The junction and the germline gene differ at one end; a read error may be behind it. The sample contains more than one DNA sequence encoding this CDR3. The chain employs TRBV5-5 and TRBJ1-1; D gene uncertain. CDR3 length: 13 amino acids. Germline CDR1 SGHKS, CDR2 YYEKEE (reference sequence). The CDR3 spells CASSLDLNTEAFF. The CDR3 DNA reads as TGTGCCAGCAGTTTGGACTTAAACACTGAAGCTTTCTTT.

The DNA of the CDR3 is TGCGCCAGCAGCTTGGAGGGGGGAGGCACTGAAGCTTTCTTT. Translation gives CASSLEGGGTEAFF. The J gene is TRBJ1-1, the V gene TRBV5-1, with D possibly being TRBD1 (6 bases). CDR1 SGHRS and CDR2 YFSETQ come from the germline V gene. The V and J ends lost 0 bases and 4 bases respectively, with 10 bases between them. CDR3 size: 14 residues.

The chain's CDR3 is CASSPPGLADRNSEQFF. As DNA, the CDR3 is TGTGCCAGTAGTCCACCCGGACTAGCGGACCGGAACAGTGAGCAGTTCTTC. The chain employs TRBV19 and TRBJ2-1, with 10 bases that match TRBD2. This CDR3 is 17 amino acids long. V was pared by 5 bases and J by 9 bases, with 16 bases of the junction left unmatched. Germline CDR1 LNHDA, CDR2 SQIVND (reference sequence).

The rearrangement joins TRBV7-8 to TRBJ1-2; 9 bases match TRBD1. Per germline, CDR1 SGHVS and CDR2 FQNEAQ. The CDR3 runs 15 residues. The junction had 8 bases not matched to a gene; V was cut back by 1 base and J by 8 bases. For the CDR3, the DNA is TGTGCCAGCAGCTTAGTAGGCACAGGGGGCGCCGGCTACACCTTC. Residues: CASSLVGTGGAGYTF.

This rearrangement joins TRBV21-1 to TRBJ2-7. TRBV21-1 is a known pseudogene. This CDR3 spans 13 amino acids. The CDR3 region is CASSKAGSYEQYV. The CDR3 DNA follows: TGTGCCAGCAGCAAAGCGGGCTCCTACGAGCAGTACGTC.

The V call is TRBV6-6, the J call TRBJ1-3; D is possibly TRBD1 (5 bases). The germline V gene encodes CDR1 MNHNY and CDR2 SVGAGI (reference sequence). V was trimmed by 8 bases and J by 4 bases, leaving 12 bases between them. The CDR3 length is 13 residues. This CDR3 reads CASLGGFGNTIYF. CDR3 in DNA: TGTGCCAGCCTGGGGGGATTCGGAAACACCATATATTTT.

The chain uses TRBV4-3 and TRBJ1-2, with D perhaps matching TRBD1 (6 bases). CDR1 LGHNA and CDR2 YSLEER come from the germline V gene. This CDR3 is 18 amino acids long. Trimming cost V 0 bases and J 4 bases, with 21 bases left between them. This chain's CDR3 is CASSQDVIQGRGGYGYTF. CDR3 sequence (DNA): TGCGCCAGCAGCCAAGATGTTATCCAGGGCAGAGGGGGCTATGGCTACACCTTC.

The chain carries TRBV2 and TRBJ2-1, with 11 bases aligning to TRBD2. This CDR3 has 14 amino acids. V lost 10 bases and J lost 4; bases outside the gene matches: 6. Germline V gene sequence: CDR1 SNHLY, CDR2 FYNNEI. As DNA, the CDR3 is TGTGCCACCTATACTAGCGGGAGTTACAATGAGCAGTTCTTC. Its protein is CATYTSGSYNEQFF. The complete variable domain, with remaining parts taken from reference TRBV2 and TRBJ2-1, reads EPEVTQTPSHQVTQMGQEVILRCVPISNHLYFYWYRQILGQKVEFLVSFYNNEISEKSEIFDDQFSVERPDGSNFTLKIRSTKLEDSAMYFCATYTSGSYNEQFFGPGTRLTVL.

The chain couples TRBV9 to TRBJ1-2, with D possibly matching TRBD1 (5 bases). The CDR3 totals 14 residues. Germline V CDR1 and CDR2: SGDLS, YYNGEE. V was trimmed by 6 bases and J by 4 bases, leaving 16 bases between them. The CDR3 DNA sequence: TGTGCCAGCACCGCTGGTGGGGGAACCTATGGCTACACCTTC. Its translation: CASTAGGGTYGYTF.

V and J are TRBV28 and TRBJ1-1; TRBD1 agrees at 8 bases. Trimming took 6 bases from V and 5 from J; bases not matched to a gene: 8. Per the germline V gene, CDR1 is MDHEN and CDR2 is SYDVKM. There are 14 residues in the CDR3. Here the CDR3 reads CASSPGGSGTEAFF. As DNA, the CDR3 is TGTGCCAGCAGCCCAGGGGGCTCCGGAACTGAAGCTTTCTTT.

The V call is TRBV19, the J call TRBJ1-2; a weak D match, TRBD1 (5 bases). The CDR3 extends over 13 amino acids. The germline V and J ends were trimmed by 5 bases and 6 bases, with 13 bases remaining between them. Germline values: CDR1 LNHDA, CDR2 SQIVND (reference sequence). CDR3 nucleotide sequence: TGTGCCAGTAGTGATCAGGGTTTGGATGGCTACACCTTC. This translates into CASSDQGLDGYTF.

The J gene is TRBJ1-2, the V gene TRBV7-9; D may be TRBD1 (6 bases). The CDR3 has 15 residues. Trimming cost V 5 bases and J 3 bases, with 16 bases left between them. Germline CDR1 reads SEHNR; CDR2 reads FQNEAQ (reference sequence). The CDR3 DNA sequence: TGTGCCAGCAGCCCGCCGGGACAAGTACACTATGGCTACACCTTC. Protein sequence: CASSPPGQVHYGYTF.

The rearrangement links TRBV4-1 to TRBJ1-1; tentatively, D is TRBD1 (5 bases). From germline, CDR1 is MGHRA and CDR2 YSYEKL. The CDR3 runs to 15 residues. Trimming stripped 4 bases from V and 5 bases from J, with 17 bases between. This CDR3 reads CASSPQGGRGTEAFF. For the CDR3, the DNA is TGCGCCAGCAGCCCGCAGGGCGGTAGGGGAACTGAAGCTTTCTTT.

This sequence joins TRBV5-1 and TRBJ1-3, with unresolved D. In germline, CDR1 is SGHRS, CDR2 YFSETQ. This CDR3 comprises 16 residues. V lost 4 bases to trimming and J lost 0 bases, with 14 bases between them. The CDR3 spells CASSPEGRNSGNTIYF. In DNA form, the CDR3 reads TGCGCCAGCAGCCCGGAAGGCAGAAACTCTGGAAACACCATATATTTT.

The J gene is TRBJ2-5, the V gene TRBV29-1, with D possibly TRBD2 on 6 matching bases. This CDR3 is built from 11 residues. Germline V gene lookup returns CDR1 SQVTM and CDR2 ANQGSEA. V was trimmed by 3 bases and J by 11 bases, leaving 13 bases between them. CDR3 DNA: TGCAGCGTTGAGTACCGGGACTTACAGTACTTC. Amino acids: CSVEYRDLQYF.

The chain is built from TRBV3-1 (or the pseudogene TRBV3-2) and TRBJ1-2; 9 positions agree with TRBD1. Germline CDR1 and CDR2: LGHDT and YNNKEL (reference sequence). The V segment lost 1 base and the J segment 8 bases; nucleotides outside the gene matches: 8. The CDR3 extends over 15 amino acids. CDR3 DNA sequence: TGTGCCAGCAGCCAAGTTGCCCGGACAGGGGCCGGCTACACCTTC. Residues: CASSQVARTGAGYTF.

CDR3 in DNA: TGTGCCAGCACTACTTTAACCCTTGACAGTAACACCATATATTTT. Its protein is CASTTLTLDSNTIYF. The V call is TRBV5-6, the J call TRBJ1-3; perhaps TRBD1 as D (5 bases). CDR1 and CDR2 from the germline V gene are SGHDT and YYEEEE. V was pared by 6 bases and J by 7 bases, with 20 bases between. The CDR3 has 15 amino acids.

V and J are TRBV2 and TRBJ2-3; possibly TRBD2 for D (6 bases). The length of the CDR3 is 14 residues. Germline CDR1 SNHLY, CDR2 FYNNEI. V dropped 7 bases and J dropped 5 bases, with 16 bases sitting between them. CDR3 DNA: TGTGCCAGCACTGACCCGGGGAGGAGAGATACGCAGTATTTT. Translation: CASTDPGRRDTQYF.

This sequence joins TRBV27 and TRBJ1-1; D is possibly TRBD1 (5 bases). The CDR3 covers 16 residues. V was pared by 1 base and J by 1 base, with 13 bases between. Germline values: CDR1 MNHEY, CDR2 SMNVEV (reference sequence). The CDR3 sequence: CASSLYFRGRNTEAFF. In DNA, the CDR3 is TGTGCCAGCAGTTTATACTTTAGGGGCAGGAACACTGAAGCTTTCTTT.

V gene TRBV20-1 combines with J gene TRBJ1-2; possibly TRBD1 for D (5 bases). The CDR3 covers 11 residues. Germline V gene data show CDR1 as DFQATT and CDR2 as SNEGSKA (reference sequence). V dropped 6 bases and J dropped 4 bases, with 9 bases sitting between them. The CDR3 region is CSAGDAYGYTF. The CDR3 DNA reads TGCAGTGCAGGGGATGCCTATGGCTACACCTTC.

This chain links TRBV7-8 with TRBJ2-7; D is unclear. V was pared by 4 bases and J by 5 bases, with 12 bases between. The CDR3 consists of 13 residues. Per the germline V gene, CDR1 is SGHVS and CDR2 is FQNEAQ. CDR3: CASSSSSLHEQYV. In DNA form, the CDR3 reads TGTGCCAGCAGCTCTAGTTCGTTGCACGAGCAGTACGTC.